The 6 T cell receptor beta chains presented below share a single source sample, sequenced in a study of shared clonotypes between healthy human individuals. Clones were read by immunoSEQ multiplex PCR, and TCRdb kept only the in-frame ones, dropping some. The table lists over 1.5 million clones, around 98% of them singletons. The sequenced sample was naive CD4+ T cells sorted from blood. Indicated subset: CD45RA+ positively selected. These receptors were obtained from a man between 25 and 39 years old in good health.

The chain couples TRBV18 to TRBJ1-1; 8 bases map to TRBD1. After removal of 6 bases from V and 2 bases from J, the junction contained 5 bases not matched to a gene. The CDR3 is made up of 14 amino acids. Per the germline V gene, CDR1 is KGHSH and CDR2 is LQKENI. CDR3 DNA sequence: TGTGCCAGCTCCCACGACAGGGGAAACACTGAAGCTTTCTTT. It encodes CASSHDRGNTEAFF.

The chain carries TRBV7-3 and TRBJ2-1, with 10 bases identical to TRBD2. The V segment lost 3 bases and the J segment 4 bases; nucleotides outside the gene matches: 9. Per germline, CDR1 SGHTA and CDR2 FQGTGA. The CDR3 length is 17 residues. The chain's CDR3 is CASSFTGLAEIYNEQFF. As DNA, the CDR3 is TGTGCCAGCAGCTTCACCGGACTAGCGGAAATATACAATGAGCAGTTCTTC.

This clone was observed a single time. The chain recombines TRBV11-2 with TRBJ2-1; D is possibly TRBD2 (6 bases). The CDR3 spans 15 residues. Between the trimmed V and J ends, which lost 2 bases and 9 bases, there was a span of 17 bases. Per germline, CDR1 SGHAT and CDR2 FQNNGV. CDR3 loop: CASSLSLLWGVEQFF. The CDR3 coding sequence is TGTGCCAGCAGCTTAAGCCTACTCTGGGGGGTTGAGCAGTTCTTC.

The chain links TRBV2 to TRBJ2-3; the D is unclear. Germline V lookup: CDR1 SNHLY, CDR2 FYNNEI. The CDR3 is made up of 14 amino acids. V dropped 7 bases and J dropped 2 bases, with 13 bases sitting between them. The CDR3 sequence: CASKVRVYTDTQYF. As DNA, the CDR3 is TGTGCCAGCAAGGTTCGGGTTTACACAGATACGCAGTATTTT.

CDR3 sequence: CASSKHWVNTEAFF. CDR3 bases: TGTGCCAGCAGTAAACACTGGGTAAACACTGAAGCTTTCTTT. The genes are TRBV6-5 and TRBJ1-1; no clear D gene. The V end was cut by 5 bases, the J end by 2 bases, with 12 bases between. The germline CDR1 and CDR2 sequences are MNHEY and SVGAGI. The CDR3 spans 14 residues.

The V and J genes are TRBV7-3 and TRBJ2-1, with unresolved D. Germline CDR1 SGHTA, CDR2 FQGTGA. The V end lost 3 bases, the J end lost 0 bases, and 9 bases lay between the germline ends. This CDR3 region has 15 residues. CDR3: CASSFNFNSYNEQFF. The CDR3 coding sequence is TGTGCCAGCAGCTTTAACTTCAACTCCTACAATGAGCAGTTCTTC.